The T cell receptor beta chain under discussion was sequenced for a study of shared clonotypes between healthy human individuals. Study findings and constraints: The four-donor shared clonotypes exceeded non-shared clonotypes in generation probability, with non-shared ones scoring lower. A small donor pool kept down the genetic and exposure-history diversity that was represented.

In the case of this clone: Antigen: not known.

Losses at the gene ends were 2 bases for V and 4 bases for J; bases not matched to a gene: 7. Germline CDR1 is MNHNS and CDR2 is SASEGT. The CDR3 is 15 amino acids. Naive CD8 cells lacked CD45RO, underwent positive selection for CCR7 and left out terminally differentiated effector memory CD45RA+ cells. Sequencing was performed with immunoSEQ multiplex PCR; in TCRdb, only in-frame clones are kept and a portion is missing. Of about 2.2 million clones listed, 85% to 95% are singletons. This receptor was obtained from a man between 18 and 35 years old in good health. Some clones in this sample may be carry-over from other donors' samples. Sample: naive CD8+ T cells from PBMCs. The chain has TRBV6-1 and TRBJ1-2, with 7 bases matching TRBD1. This CDR3 is CASSETGETIYGYTF. The DNA for the CDR3 is TGTGCCAGCAGTGAAACAGGGGAGACCATCTATGGCTACACCTTC.